Below are 18 T cell receptor beta chains sequenced from a single sample in a study of cytomegalovirus exposure and HLA in healthy donors. The PCR contained 60 Vbeta and 13 Jbeta primers. Libraries were prepared by immunoSEQ multiplex PCR; TCRdb keeps only in-frame clonotypes and omits some of them. The sample lists about 98,000 clones, roughly 70% occurring once. Sequenced material: PBMCs. Receptors originate from a man in his forties or fifties in good health and CMV-seronegative.

Note on this clone: An end of the junction does not agree with germline; a read error may underlie this. The chain couples TRBV7-7 to TRBJ2-1; TRBD1 matches at 8 bases. The CDR3 is 15 amino acids. Germline CDR1 and CDR2: SSHAT and FNYEAQ (reference sequence). This chain's CDR3 is CASSSDRGLYNEQFF. CDR3 DNA sequence: TGTGCTAGCAGTTCCGACAGGGGATTGTACAATGAGCAGTTCTTC.

The CDR3 here is CASSLRLSSYNEQFF. In nucleotides, the CDR3 is TGTGCCAGCAGCTTGAGACTGAGCTCCTACAATGAGCAGTTCTTC. The J gene is TRBJ2-1, the V gene TRBV5-6; no clear D. The germline V and J ends were trimmed by 1 base and 0 bases, with 8 bases remaining between them. The length of the CDR3 is 15 residues. CDR1 is SGHDT and CDR2 is YYEEEE in the germline V gene.

This rearrangement joins TRBV6-6 to TRBJ2-1, with a weak D call TRBD1 (6 bases). The CDR3 extends over 16 amino acids. V lost 2 bases and J 2 bases, leaving 13 bases between the germline ends. CDR1 and CDR2 from the germline V gene are MNHNY and SVGAGI (reference sequence). The CDR3 DNA sequence: TGTGCCAGCAGTTACGGGCAGGGGTTAACCTACAATGAGCAGTTCTTC. Translated, it gives CASSYGQGLTYNEQFF.

This clone has only a few counts. The CDR3 region has the DNA TGCAGCTTCAGAGGCGCTTCGGGGGTAGGGGAGCAGTACTTC. Its translation: CSFRGASGVGEQYF. This chain connects TRBV29-1 to TRBJ2-7, with D maybe TRBD2 (6 bases). The CDR3 spans 14 residues. CDR1 SQVTM and CDR2 ANQGSEA come from the germline V gene. With 8 bases removed from V and 7 bases from J, the gap between germline ends came to 24 bases.

This rearrangement joins TRBV5-1 to TRBJ2-7, with 13 bases aligning to TRBD2. Looked up from germline, CDR1 is SGHRS and CDR2 is YFSETQ. CDR3 length equals 16 residues. V gave up 1 base and J gave up 3 bases; unmatched junction bases: 4. The chain's CDR3 is CASSLSGTSGVYEQYF. CDR3 nucleotide sequence: TGCGCCAGCAGCTTGTCAGGGACTAGCGGGGTCTACGAGCAGTACTTC. Using reference TRBV5-1 and TRBJ2-7 for the parts outside the CDR3, the full variable domain is KAGVTQTPRYLIKTRGQQVTLSCSPISGHRSVSWYQQTPGQGLQFLFEYFSETQRNKGNFPGRFSGRQFSNSRSEMNVSTLELGDSALYLCASSLSGTSGVYEQYFGPGTRLTVT.

The chain combines TRBV5-1 with TRBJ2-7; TRBD1 is a possible D gene (5 bases). Trimming took off 3 bases at V and 7 bases at J, with 8 bases between the two ends. The CDR3 consists of 11 residues. CDR1 and CDR2 (germline): SGHRS, YFSETQ. CDR3 amino acids: CASSYGQEQYF. CDR3 in DNA: TGCGCCAGCAGCTATGGACAAGAGCAGTACTTC.

The CDR3 DNA reads as TGCGCCAGCAGCGTACAAACCGGGGGGGCAAGGACTGAAGCTTTCTTT. Encoded protein: CASSVQTGGARTEAFF. The chain combines TRBV5-1 with TRBJ1-1; possible D gene TRBD1, 6 bases. Germline V lookup: CDR1 SGHRS, CDR2 YFSETQ. The CDR3 is 16 amino acids. V dropped 4 bases and J dropped 5 bases, with 21 bases sitting between them.

The chain is built from TRBV27 and TRBJ2-3; 13 positions agree with TRBD2. Germline V lookup: CDR1 MNHEY, CDR2 SMNVEV (reference sequence). The V segment lost 5 bases and the J segment 2 bases; nucleotides outside the gene matches: 10. CDR3 length: 18 residues. For the CDR3, the DNA is TGTGCCAGCAGTCCAAGAAAAGGACTAGCGGGAGTCACAGATACGCAGTATTTT. It specifies CASSPRKGLAGVTDTQYF.

V and J are TRBV7-9 and TRBJ2-3, with TRBD2 matching 7 bases. J gave up 6 bases and V 3 bases, and 9 bases lay outside the gene matches. Per the germline V gene, CDR1 is SEHNR and CDR2 is FQNEAQ (reference sequence). The CDR3 has 15 amino acids. The CDR3 here is CASSLLGGEGDTQYF. The CDR3 bases are TGTGCCAGCAGCTTGCTGGGCGGGGAGGGCGATACGCAGTATTTT.

The table lists this clone with a count of one. This rearrangement joins TRBV2 to TRBJ2-5; 7 nucleotides match TRBD1. The trim removed 4 bases at V and 11 bases at J, leaving 4 bases unmatched. CDR3 length: 11 amino acids. From germline, CDR1 is SNHLY and CDR2 FYNNEI. The chain's CDR3 is CASSVQGEQYF. In nucleotides, the CDR3 is TGTGCCAGCAGTGTCCAGGGGGAGCAGTACTTC.

The chain combines TRBV10-3 with TRBJ2-3, with 8 bases that match TRBD2. This CDR3 has 16 amino acids. Trimming at V came to 2 bases and at J to 0 bases, leaving 4 bases not matched to a gene. Germline CDR1 ENHRY, CDR2 SYGVKD. This CDR3 is CAISEGIAGSTDTQYF. The CDR3 region has the DNA TGTGCCATCAGTGAGGGGATAGCGGGAAGCACAGATACGCAGTATTTT.

The rearrangement links TRBV19 to TRBJ2-1; TRBD1 is a possible D gene (5 bases). V lost 5 bases to trimming and J lost 0 bases, with 14 bases between them. CDR3 size: 16 residues. Looked up from germline, CDR1 is LNHDA and CDR2 is SQIVND (reference sequence). CDR3 coding DNA: TGTGCCAGTAGTCTCACCCGACAGTTCTCCTACAATGAGCAGTTCTTC. Encoded protein: CASSLTRQFSYNEQFF.

The rearrangement joins TRBV28 to TRBJ2-5; 13 bases are a match to TRBD2. CDR1 MDHEN and CDR2 SYDVKM come from the germline V gene. This CDR3 has 17 amino acids. Trimming cost V 1 base and J 4 bases; bases outside gene matches: 6. Here the CDR3 DNA reads TGTGCCAGCAGTTTATTGCGACTAGCGGGAGGTGGAGAGACCCAGTACTTC. Translated: CASSLLRLAGGGETQYF.

The V gene is TRBV9, the J gene TRBJ2-2; D unresolved. This CDR3 contains 14 residues. Germline V CDR1 and CDR2: SGDLS, YYNGEE. V dropped 7 bases and J dropped 0 bases, with 10 bases sitting between them. The CDR3 is CASRIVANTGELFF. CDR3 sequence (DNA): TGTGCCAGCCGCATAGTAGCGAACACCGGGGAGCTGTTTTTT.

Notes on this clone: The sample has other DNA sequences that encode this CDR3 too. This chain connects TRBV5-6 to TRBJ2-7; unclear D gene. Germline V gene data show CDR1 as SGHDT and CDR2 as YYEEEE. V was pared by 0 bases and J by 3 bases, with 7 bases between. The CDR3 runs to 13 residues. As DNA, the CDR3 is TGTGCCAGCAGCTTGGTCGGAGTCTACGAGCAGTACTTC. It translates to CASSLVGVYEQYF.

Note on this clone: A clone one base away is much larger, so this may be a read error. This chain joins TRBV25-1 and TRBJ1-2; 8 bases fit TRBD1. V shed 5 bases and J 4 bases; nucleotides not matched to a gene: 3. The CDR3 has 13 residues. The germline V gene encodes CDR1 MGHDK and CDR2 SYGVNS. The CDR3 DNA reads as TGTGCCAGCAGTTGGACAGGGAGCTATGGCTACACCTTC. It is translated as CASSWTGSYGYTF.

The CDR3 bases are TGTGCCAGCAGTCCCAGGGGGCAGGGGGCGAATCAGCCCCAGCATTTT. Its translation: CASSPRGQGANQPQHF. The chain is built from TRBV27 and TRBJ1-5; 8 nucleotides match TRBD1. The CDR3 has 16 residues. CDR1 MNHEY and CDR2 SMNVEV come from the germline V gene (reference sequence). V lost 5 bases and J lost 4; bases outside the gene matches: 10.

The CDR3 nucleotides are TGTGCCAGCAGCCTCCGGGGGTACAATGAGCAGTTCTTC. Protein sequence: CASSLRGYNEQFF. V is TRBV5-4 and J is TRBJ2-1, with D maybe TRBD2 (6 bases). V lost 4 bases and J lost 4, with 9 bases in between. This CDR3 contains 13 residues. From germline, CDR1 is SGHNT and CDR2 YYREEE (reference sequence). The variable domain in full, with the rest retrieved from reference TRBV5-4 and TRBJ2-1, is ETGVTQSPTHLIKTRGQQVTLRCSSQSGHNTVSWYQQALGQGPQFIFQYYREEENGRGNFPPRFSGLQFPNYSSELNVNALELDDSALYLCASSLRGYNEQFFGPGTRLTVL.